The 27 T cell receptor beta chains reported below all come from one sample, sequenced in a study of T cells after yellow fever vaccination. Each CDR3 protein gets one entry after TCRdb re-called the 5' RACE reads with MiXCR. In the table there are 550,000 to 750,000 distinct CDR3 sequences, roughly 14% of which are singletons. This sample comprised PBMCs, obtained on the day of the yellow fever booster vaccination. Receptors originate from a man younger than 40 who received the YFV17D yellow fever vaccine.

This clonotype was recorded a few times. The chain is built from TRBV25-1 and TRBJ2-5; D possibly matches TRBD1 or TRBD2 (6 bases each). CDR1 and CDR2 (germline): MGHDK, SYGVNS. The CDR3 is 15 residues long. Trimming left V 6 bases short and J 0 bases short, with 14 bases between. CDR3 region: CASSDWGANQETQYF. Written as DNA, the CDR3 is TGTGCCAGCAGCGATTGGGGGGCAAACCAAGAGACCCAGTACTTC.

V and J are TRBV4-2 and TRBJ1-6, with a tentative D call TRBD1 (6 bases). The germline gives CDR1 LGHNA, CDR2 YNFKEQ. Trimming stripped 1 base from V and 8 bases from J, with 12 bases between. The CDR3 totals 15 residues. The CDR3 region is CASSQGEQGDSPLHF. Written as DNA, the CDR3 is TGTGCCAGCAGCCAAGGGGAACAGGGTGATTCACCCCTCCACTTT.

V is TRBV3-1 and J is TRBJ2-7; D not resolved. CDR1 and CDR2 from the germline V gene are LGHDT and YNNKEL (reference sequence). The ends were cut back, 2 bases at V and 7 bases at J, with 9 bases in the middle. The CDR3 contains 12 residues. The CDR3 loop reads CASSQLTEEQYF. Written as DNA, the CDR3 is TGTGCCAGCAGCCAACTGACCGAGGAGCAGTACTTC.

The table lists this clonotype with many counts. The V gene is TRBV5-1, the J gene TRBJ2-1, with TRBD2 matching 11 bases. The CDR3 extends over 15 amino acids. Germline CDR1 reads SGHRS; CDR2 reads YFSETQ. The J segment lost 6 bases and the V segment lost 1 base, leaving 3 bases of the junction unmatched. The CDR3 spells CASSLTSGSINEQFF. Written as DNA, the CDR3 is TGCGCCAGCAGCTTGACTAGCGGGAGTATCAATGAGCAGTTCTTC.

At least ten counts were recorded for this clonotype. This rearrangement joins TRBV12-3 or TRBV12-4 to TRBJ1-1; 7 bases line up with TRBD1. This CDR3 is 14 amino acids long. J lost 0 bases, V lost 8 bases, and 6 bases had no gene match. CDR3 in DNA: TGTGCCAGCGTACAGGGGAGAATGAACACTGAAGCTTTCTTT. Translation: CASVQGRMNTEAFF.

The V gene is TRBV7-6, the J gene TRBJ2-3; D uncertain. The V and J ends lost 5 bases and 0 bases respectively, with 9 bases between them. The CDR3 runs 14 residues. Germline V gene sequence: CDR1 SGHVS, CDR2 FNYEAQ. The CDR3: CASSPGSSTDTQYF. In DNA form, the CDR3 reads TGTGCCAGCAGCCCGGGCTCTAGCACAGATACGCAGTATTTT.

This chain connects TRBV30 to TRBJ2-3; 10 nucleotides match TRBD2. The CDR3 has 15 amino acids. The V and J ends lost 3 bases and 3 bases, in that order; junction bases with no gene match: 6. Germline lookup yields CDR1 GTSNPN and CDR2 SVGIG (reference sequence). Here the CDR3 reads CAWRKAGGRTDTQYF. The CDR3 DNA is TGTGCCTGGAGGAAAGCGGGAGGGCGGACAGATACGCAGTATTTT.

This clonotype was observed a handful of times. The J gene is TRBJ1-6, the V gene TRBV27; perhaps TRBD1 as D (5 bases). This CDR3 contains 15 residues. With 3 bases removed from V and 7 bases from J, the gap between germline ends came to 13 bases. Germline V lookup: CDR1 MNHEY, CDR2 SMNVEV (reference sequence). This CDR3 is CASSFIDSINSPLHF. The CDR3 DNA reads as TGTGCCAGCAGTTTCATTGACAGTATCAATTCACCCCTCCACTTT.

The chain recombines TRBV7-2 with TRBJ2-3; a weak D match, TRBD1 (5 bases). The CDR3 is 15 residues long. The V gene lost 3 bases and the J gene lost 2 bases, with 12 bases spanning the gap. The germline CDR1 and CDR2 sequences are SGHTA and FQGNSA. The CDR3 loop is CASSLSRVITDTQYF. The CDR3 DNA reads TGTGCCAGCAGCTTGTCCAGGGTCATCACAGATACGCAGTATTTT.

This clonotype was seen only a few times. This chain connects TRBV18 to TRBJ2-1, with 7 bases identical to TRBD2. The J segment lost 5 bases and the V segment lost 3 bases, leaving 7 bases of the junction unmatched. Germline CDR1 is KGHSH and CDR2 is LQKENI. This CDR3 contains 15 residues. As DNA, the CDR3 is TGTGCCAGCTCACCCGGACTAGTGGTTAACAATGAGCAGTTCTTC. Its translation: CASSPGLVVNNEQFF.

V usage is TRBV23-1 and J usage is TRBJ1-1; D uncertain. TRBV23-1 is given ORF status, its function remaining uncertain. CDR3 length: 16 residues. The ends were cut back, 0 bases at V and 0 bases at J, with 11 bases in the middle. The CDR3 reads CASSQSEHPLNTEAFF. Here the CDR3 DNA reads TGCGCCAGCAGTCAATCGGAACACCCCCTGAACACTGAAGCTTTCTTT.

V is TRBV6-5 and J is TRBJ1-1, with unresolved D. Germline values: CDR1 MNHEY, CDR2 SVGAGI. The CDR3 loop spans 11 amino acids. The V end lost 6 bases, the J end lost 6 bases, and 8 bases lay between the germline ends. The CDR3 protein is CASRGWAEAFF. CDR3 in DNA: TGTGCCAGCAGGGGGTGGGCTGAAGCTTTCTTT.

This clonotype was observed at least ten times. V usage is TRBV12-3 or TRBV12-4 and J usage is TRBJ2-7; a weak D match, TRBD1 (6 bases). The germline V and J ends were trimmed by 8 bases and 4 bases, with 15 bases remaining between them. CDR3 length: 13 residues. The CDR3 loop is CASAWDISYEQYF. CDR3 in DNA: TGTGCCAGCGCATGGGACATCAGTTACGAGCAGTACTTC.

The chain uses TRBV5-1 and TRBJ2-7; 7 bases match TRBD2. Germline loops: CDR1 SGHRS, CDR2 YFSETQ. This CDR3 has 15 residues. V shed 5 bases and J 0 bases; nucleotides not matched to a gene: 8. CDR3 protein: CASRRTREGSYEQYF. The CDR3, as DNA: TGCGCCAGCAGGAGGACCAGGGAGGGCTCCTACGAGCAGTACTTC.

The CDR3 DNA reads TGCAGTCCTGAGCGGGAAGGGACCCAGTACTTC. Amino acid sequence: CSPEREGTQYF. The chain carries TRBV20-1 and TRBJ2-5, with TRBD2 matching 7 bases. V was pared by 8 bases and J by 7 bases, with 7 bases of the junction left unmatched. Germline V gives CDR1 DFQATT, CDR2 SNEGSKA (reference sequence). The CDR3 runs 11 residues.

This clonotype was observed a handful of times. The J gene is TRBJ2-1, the V gene TRBV7-2, with D unresolved. Trimming cost V 3 bases and J 4 bases, with 7 bases left between them. This CDR3 is built from 13 residues. Germline CDR1 SGHTA, CDR2 FQGNSA. The DNA for the CDR3 is TGTGCCAGCAGCTTGAATGATTACAATGAGCAGTTCTTC. It yields the protein CASSLNDYNEQFF.

This rearrangement joins TRBV6-1 to TRBJ1-2; 11 bases fit TRBD1. Trimming at V came to 6 bases and at J to 4 bases, leaving 7 bases not matched to a gene. Germline V gives CDR1 MNHNS, CDR2 SASEGT. The CDR3 is made up of 15 amino acids. The CDR3 sequence is CASRPGTGGAYGYTF. CDR3 DNA sequence: TGTGCCAGCAGACCCGGGACAGGGGGTGCCTATGGCTACACCTTC.

V usage is TRBV20-1 and J usage is TRBJ1-1, with D hard to call. The V and J ends lost 1 base and 1 base respectively, with 4 bases between them. This CDR3 has 12 residues. Germline lookup yields CDR1 DFQATT and CDR2 SNEGSKA (reference sequence). CDR3 protein: CSARAKNTEAFF. The CDR3 nucleotides read TGCAGTGCTAGAGCCAAGAACACTGAAGCTTTCTTT.

The table lists this clonotype with many counts. The chain combines TRBV18 with TRBJ1-1; D gene unclear. Germline loops: CDR1 KGHSH, CDR2 LQKENI. The V end lost 3 bases, the J end lost 1 base, and 3 bases lay between the germline ends. The CDR3 totals 12 residues. CDR3 nucleotides: TGTGCCAGCTCACCCTCGAACACTGAAGCTTTCTTT. Its translation: CASSPSNTEAFF. The full variable domain, completed using reference TRBV18 and TRBJ1-1, is NAGVMQNPRHLVRRRGQEARLRCSPMKGHSHVYWYRQLPEEGLKFMVYLQKENIIDESGMPKERFSAEFPKEGPSILRIQQVVRGDSAAYFCASSPSNTEAFFGQGTRLTVV.

This clonotype was recorded a few times. The chain employs TRBV7-2 and TRBJ1-1; 7 nucleotides align to TRBD1. The CDR3 loop spans 18 amino acids. V was clipped by 1 base and J by 0 bases; unmatched bases: 11. Germline V gene lookup returns CDR1 SGHTA and CDR2 FQGNSA. CDR3 sequence (DNA): TGTGCCAGCAGCTTAGGGCCTGGGACAGCGGTAATGAACACTGAAGCTTTCTTT. It yields the protein CASSLGPGTAVMNTEAFF.

The sample holds a few counts of this clonotype. This rearrangement joins TRBV3-1 to TRBJ2-1; 7 nucleotides line up with TRBD1. The CDR3 runs 18 residues. Trimming removed 0 bases from V and 3 bases from J; junction bases left unmatched: 11. Germline CDR1 is LGHDT and CDR2 is YNNKEL (reference sequence). CDR3 region: CASSQDGRSGTDYNEQFF. CDR3 DNA: TGTGCCAGCAGCCAAGATGGACGCTCCGGGACAGACTACAATGAGCAGTTCTTC.

The chain has TRBV20-1 and TRBJ2-2; 7 bases map to TRBD2. Germline trimming cut 0 bases from V and 5 bases from J; bases unmatched to any gene: 12. The CDR3 spans 17 residues. In germline, CDR1 is DFQATT, CDR2 SNEGSKA (reference sequence). CDR3 nucleotides: TGCAGTGCTAGAGATCGTCGCGGGAGTTATCAAACCGGGGAGCTGTTTTTT. It encodes CSARDRRGSYQTGELFF.

The chain's CDR3 is CASSRQGSTISEQFF. In DNA form, the CDR3 reads TGTGCCAGCAGTAGACAGGGCTCTACGATTAGTGAGCAGTTCTTC. This chain links TRBV6-1 with TRBJ2-1; the match to TRBD1 covers 7 bases. CDR1 is MNHNS, CDR2 SASEGT, per germline. V shed 5 bases and J 9 bases; nucleotides not matched to a gene: 13. The length of the CDR3 is 15 residues.

This clonotype has ten or more counts. J is TRBJ1-1 and V is TRBV12-3 or TRBV12-4; possibly TRBD1 for D (6 bases). The V end was cut by 5 bases, the J end by 1 base, with 8 bases between. The CDR3 spans 13 residues. The CDR3 sequence is CASSAQGNTEAFF. CDR3 nucleotides: TGTGCCAGCAGTGCACAGGGGAACACTGAAGCTTTCTTT.

The CDR3 loop reads CASSEARGGIQPQHF. Written as DNA, the CDR3 is TGTGCCAGCAGTGAAGCGCGGGGTGGGATACAGCCCCAGCATTTT. The chain recombines TRBV6-1 with TRBJ1-5, with unresolved D. Deletions cut 0 bases from V and 7 bases from J, with 13 bases between. The CDR3 sequence is 15 residues long. Germline V gene data show CDR1 as MNHNS and CDR2 as SASEGT.

The genes are TRBV27 and TRBJ2-1; D call uncertain. Between the trimmed V and J ends, which lost 5 bases and 5 bases, there was a span of 19 bases. Per germline, CDR1 MNHEY and CDR2 SMNVEV (reference sequence). The CDR3 has 16 amino acids. CDR3 sequence (DNA): TGTGCCAGCAGTCTCCTTACCGGGCCTCTCGACAATGAGCAGTTCTTC. Translating gives CASSLLTGPLDNEQFF.

The gene calls are TRBV20-1 and TRBJ2-1, with 8 nucleotides matching TRBD2. The CDR3 totals 17 residues. The germline CDR1 and CDR2 sequences are DFQATT and SNEGSKA (reference sequence). In DNA form, the CDR3 reads TGCAGCCGTCCCCCCCCTACGAGCGGGAGCTCCTACAATGAGCAGTTCTTC. Amino acid sequence: CSRPPPTSGSSYNEQFF.